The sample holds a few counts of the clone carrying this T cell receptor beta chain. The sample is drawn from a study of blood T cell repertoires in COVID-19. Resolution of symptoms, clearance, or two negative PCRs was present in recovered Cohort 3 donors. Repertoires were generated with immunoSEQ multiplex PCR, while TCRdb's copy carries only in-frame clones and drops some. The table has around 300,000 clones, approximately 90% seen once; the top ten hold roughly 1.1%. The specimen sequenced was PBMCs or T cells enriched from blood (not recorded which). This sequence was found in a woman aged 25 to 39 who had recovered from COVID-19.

CDR3 sequence (DNA): TGTGCCAGCAGTTACGGGACCGGGAGGAACGAGCAGTACTTC. This sequence encodes CASSYGTGRNEQYF. This chain joins TRBV28 and TRBJ2-7; 7 positions match TRBD2. This CDR3 is built from 14 residues. Per the germline V gene, CDR1 is MDHEN and CDR2 is SYDVKM. V gave up 4 bases and J gave up 5 bases; unmatched junction bases: 8.